This T cell receptor (beta chain) originates from a study of regulatory T cells in long-lasting Graves disease. The study's findings and limits: The work looked only at peripheral blood and did not look at thyroid tissue. Persistent disease favored TRBV28, TRBJ1-2 and TRBJ2-5. With 2,500 to 3,500 shared public clonotypes, persistent patients exceeded new patients, who shared about a thousand.

The V and J ends lost 5 bases and 1 base respectively, with 6 bases between them. CDR3 length: 12 residues. Germline lookup yields CDR1 SEHNR and CDR2 FQNEAQ (reference sequence). This clonotype was counted only a few times. Its antigen remains unidentified. This may be a read error, as it is one base from a much larger clone. This CDR3 is missing its conserved last phenylalanine or tryptophan, likely due to a read error. Regarding time point: newly diagnosed GD, antithyroid drugs for less than 3 months. Isolated PBMC RNA provided the starting material for the TCR library. Researchers made TCR beta libraries by using iRepertoire HTBI primers and running Arm-PCR on CDR3 regions. Each CDR3 protein is one row after TCRdb ran MiXCR on the multiplex PCR reads. The sample lists 200,000 to 250,000 distinct CDR3 sequences, roughly a fifth occurring once.

Sequenced material: peripheral blood mononuclear cells (PBMCs), taken at new diagnosis, from a patient treated with antithyroid drugs. This clonotype originated in a female donor with Graves disease. The chain carries TRBV7-9 and TRBJ2-7; D is uncertain. CDR3 in amino acids: CASSPGSYEQYL. The CDR3, as DNA: TGTGCCAGCAGCCCCGGGTCCTACGAGCAGTACCTC.